This T cell receptor (beta chain) emerged from a study of cytomegalovirus exposure and HLA in healthy donors. About the study: HLA-typed donors were the source of about 85 million unique TCRs, which an early data release held.

General study points: Most sequenced TCRs were rare (though some public TCRs occurred in many donors). Researchers left out some V segments, among them TRBV6-2 and TRBV6-3, as indistinguishable. A previous analysis found most TCR beta V segments productive roughly 87% or roughly 30% of the time.

The PCR employed 60 Vbeta primers together with 13 Jbeta primers. Libraries were prepared by immunoSEQ multiplex PCR; TCRdb keeps only in-frame clonotypes and omits some of them. Of over 150,000 clones in the sample, approximately 84% are singletons; the top ten hold under 5%. Remarks on this clone: The antigen remains unidentified.

This CDR3 is 17 amino acids long. With V trimmed by 5 bases and J by 4 bases, 14 bases remained unmatched. The V gene's germline CDR1 is ENHRY and CDR2 SYGVKD. Sequences were obtained from PBMCs. This TCR was sampled from a girl between 10 and 17 years old in good health and CMV-seropositive. The chain joins TRBV10-3 to TRBJ1-1, with 9 bases fitting TRBD1. The CDR3 reads CAISHGGVTGGGTEAFF. CDR3 DNA: TGTGCCATCAGTCACGGGGGGGTGACAGGGGGAGGCACTGAAGCTTTCTTT.